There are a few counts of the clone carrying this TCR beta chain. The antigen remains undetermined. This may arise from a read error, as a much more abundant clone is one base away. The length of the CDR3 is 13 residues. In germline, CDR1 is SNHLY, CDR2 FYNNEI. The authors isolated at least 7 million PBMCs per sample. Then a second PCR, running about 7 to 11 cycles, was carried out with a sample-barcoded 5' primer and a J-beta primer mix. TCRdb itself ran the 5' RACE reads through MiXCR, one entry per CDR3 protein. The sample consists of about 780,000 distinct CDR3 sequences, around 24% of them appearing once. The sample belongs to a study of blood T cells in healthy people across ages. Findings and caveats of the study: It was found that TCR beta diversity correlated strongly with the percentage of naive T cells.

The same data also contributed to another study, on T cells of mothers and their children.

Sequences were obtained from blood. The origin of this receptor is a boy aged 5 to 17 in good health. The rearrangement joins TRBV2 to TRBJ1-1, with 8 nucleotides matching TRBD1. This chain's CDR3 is CASRRTGNAEAFF. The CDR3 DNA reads TGTGCCAGCAGACGGACAGGGAACGCTGAAGCTTTCTTT.